Listed below are T cell receptor beta chains from one sample, sequenced in a study of CD8 T cells in ankylosing spondylitis. TCRdb re-called the 5' RACE reads through MiXCR, storing one row per CDR3 protein. The sample has about 360,000 distinct CDR3 sequences, roughly 20% seen once. Specimen: blood, either unsorted or a sorted T cell fraction (not recorded which). The receptors were gathered from a male donor with ankylosing spondylitis or in good health (not recorded which). Both conserved end residues are part of each CDR3. D genes are given only for firm matches. Size values are once, few and many counts, or a class for expanded clones, and some rows have none.

NA	TRBV4-1	TRBJ2-1	NA	CASSQDLRTYHNEQFF	TGCGCCAGCAGCCAAGACCTCCGGACCTACCACAATGAGCAGTTCTTC
TRBD2	TRBV12-3/TRBV12-4	TRBJ2-5	NA	CASTNTTGGGTQYF	TGTGCCAGCACCAACACCACGGGAGGAGGGACCCAGTACTTC
NA	TRBV14	TRBJ1-1	few	CASSRPLVFLRNTEAFF	TGTGCCAGCAGCCGACCTTTGGTTTTCCTCCGGAACACTGAAGCTTTCTTT
NA	TRBV7-9	TRBJ2-3	NA	CASNPARTGADTQYF	TGTGCCAGCAACCCAGCCCGGACTGGGGCAGATACGCAGTATTTT
TRBD1	TRBV9	TRBJ1-1	few	CASSEGQGPNTEAFF	TGTGCCAGCAGCGAGGGACAGGGCCCGAACACTGAAGCTTTCTTT
NA	TRBV4-1	TRBJ2-5	NA	CASSRVADNQETQYF	TGCGCCAGCAGCCGGGTTGCGGACAACCAAGAGACCCAGTACTTC
TRBD2	TRBV15	TRBJ2-3	NA	CATSRARGGGIIDTQYF	TGTGCCACCAGCAGGGCCCGGGGCGGGGGGATCATAGATACGCAGTATTTT
NA	TRBV27	TRBJ2-7	few	CASSPRTRQVHEQYF	TGTGCCAGCAGTCCCAGAACTCGACAGGTCCACGAGCAGTACTTC
TRBD1	TRBV18	TRBJ2-3	NA	CASSPQERTGIADTQYF	TGTGCCAGCTCACCACAGGAACGGACAGGGATCGCAGATACGCAGTATTTT
NA	TRBV28	TRBJ2-3	NA	CASSWRGPDTQYF	TGTGCCAGCAGTTGGCGGGGACCAGATACGCAGTATTTT
NA	TRBV12-3/TRBV12-4	TRBJ2-1	NA	CASSTGPGNEQFF	TGTGCCAGCAGTACGGGACCGGGAAATGAGCAGTTCTTC
TRBD2	TRBV6-5	TRBJ2-2	many	CASSYGSAGGPGELFF	TGTGCCAGCAGTTATGGTTCGGCGGGGGGGCCCGGGGAGCTGTTTTTT
TRBD1	TRBV4-1	TRBJ2-1	NA	CASSQEPTGDNEQFF	TGCGCCAGCAGCCAAGAACCCACAGGGGACAATGAGCAGTTCTTC
NA	TRBV7-2	TRBJ1-2	few	CASSLVLGDYGYTF	TGTGCCAGCAGCTTAGTTCTGGGAGACTATGGCTACACCTTC
NA	TRBV7-6	TRBJ2-3	NA	CASSFSLSLGDTQYF	TGTGCCAGCAGCTTTAGTCTATCCCTCGGAGATACGCAGTATTTT
TRBD1	TRBV3-1	TRBJ2-2	NA	CASSLDRGRTGELFF	TGTGCCAGCAGCCTCGACAGGGGGCGTACCGGGGAGCTGTTTTTT
NA	TRBV9	TRBJ2-1	few	CASSPSSASYNEQFF	TGTGCCAGCAGCCCCTCTTCTGCCTCCTACAATGAGCAGTTCTTC
NA	TRBV5-6	TRBJ2-5	NA	CASSPLGGRGRETQYF	TGTGCCAGCAGCCCCCTCGGAGGGCGGGGGCGGGAGACCCAGTACTTC
TRBD1	TRBV12-3/TRBV12-4	TRBJ1-5	NA	CASSLLAGGDNQPQHF	TGTGCCAGCAGTTTACTTGCAGGGGGGGACAATCAGCCCCAGCATTTT
NA	TRBV10-3	TRBJ1-4	many	CAISESPEKLFF	TGTGCCATCAGTGAGTCTCCTGAAAAACTGTTTTTT
TRBD1	TRBV15	TRBJ2-7	few	CATSRGQVSYEQYF	TGTGCCACCAGCCGGGGACAGGTCTCCTACGAGCAGTACTTC
NA	TRBV11-2	TRBJ1-5	few	CASSWGSGGNQPQHF	TGTGCCAGCAGCTGGGGATCCGGGGGCAATCAGCCCCAGCATTTT
NA	TRBV7-9	TRBJ1-2	few	CASSLEDNGVYGYTF	TGTGCCAGCAGCTTGGAGGACAACGGGGTCTATGGCTACACCTTC
NA	TRBV12-3/TRBV12-4	TRBJ2-1	NA	CASRLTSGPPYNEQFF	TGTGCCAGCAGGCTGACTTCAGGGCCCCCCTACAATGAGCAGTTCTTC
NA	TRBV12-3/TRBV12-4	TRBJ2-3	many	CASSLGSPDTQYF	TGTGCCAGCAGTTTAGGGAGCCCGGATACGCAGTATTTT